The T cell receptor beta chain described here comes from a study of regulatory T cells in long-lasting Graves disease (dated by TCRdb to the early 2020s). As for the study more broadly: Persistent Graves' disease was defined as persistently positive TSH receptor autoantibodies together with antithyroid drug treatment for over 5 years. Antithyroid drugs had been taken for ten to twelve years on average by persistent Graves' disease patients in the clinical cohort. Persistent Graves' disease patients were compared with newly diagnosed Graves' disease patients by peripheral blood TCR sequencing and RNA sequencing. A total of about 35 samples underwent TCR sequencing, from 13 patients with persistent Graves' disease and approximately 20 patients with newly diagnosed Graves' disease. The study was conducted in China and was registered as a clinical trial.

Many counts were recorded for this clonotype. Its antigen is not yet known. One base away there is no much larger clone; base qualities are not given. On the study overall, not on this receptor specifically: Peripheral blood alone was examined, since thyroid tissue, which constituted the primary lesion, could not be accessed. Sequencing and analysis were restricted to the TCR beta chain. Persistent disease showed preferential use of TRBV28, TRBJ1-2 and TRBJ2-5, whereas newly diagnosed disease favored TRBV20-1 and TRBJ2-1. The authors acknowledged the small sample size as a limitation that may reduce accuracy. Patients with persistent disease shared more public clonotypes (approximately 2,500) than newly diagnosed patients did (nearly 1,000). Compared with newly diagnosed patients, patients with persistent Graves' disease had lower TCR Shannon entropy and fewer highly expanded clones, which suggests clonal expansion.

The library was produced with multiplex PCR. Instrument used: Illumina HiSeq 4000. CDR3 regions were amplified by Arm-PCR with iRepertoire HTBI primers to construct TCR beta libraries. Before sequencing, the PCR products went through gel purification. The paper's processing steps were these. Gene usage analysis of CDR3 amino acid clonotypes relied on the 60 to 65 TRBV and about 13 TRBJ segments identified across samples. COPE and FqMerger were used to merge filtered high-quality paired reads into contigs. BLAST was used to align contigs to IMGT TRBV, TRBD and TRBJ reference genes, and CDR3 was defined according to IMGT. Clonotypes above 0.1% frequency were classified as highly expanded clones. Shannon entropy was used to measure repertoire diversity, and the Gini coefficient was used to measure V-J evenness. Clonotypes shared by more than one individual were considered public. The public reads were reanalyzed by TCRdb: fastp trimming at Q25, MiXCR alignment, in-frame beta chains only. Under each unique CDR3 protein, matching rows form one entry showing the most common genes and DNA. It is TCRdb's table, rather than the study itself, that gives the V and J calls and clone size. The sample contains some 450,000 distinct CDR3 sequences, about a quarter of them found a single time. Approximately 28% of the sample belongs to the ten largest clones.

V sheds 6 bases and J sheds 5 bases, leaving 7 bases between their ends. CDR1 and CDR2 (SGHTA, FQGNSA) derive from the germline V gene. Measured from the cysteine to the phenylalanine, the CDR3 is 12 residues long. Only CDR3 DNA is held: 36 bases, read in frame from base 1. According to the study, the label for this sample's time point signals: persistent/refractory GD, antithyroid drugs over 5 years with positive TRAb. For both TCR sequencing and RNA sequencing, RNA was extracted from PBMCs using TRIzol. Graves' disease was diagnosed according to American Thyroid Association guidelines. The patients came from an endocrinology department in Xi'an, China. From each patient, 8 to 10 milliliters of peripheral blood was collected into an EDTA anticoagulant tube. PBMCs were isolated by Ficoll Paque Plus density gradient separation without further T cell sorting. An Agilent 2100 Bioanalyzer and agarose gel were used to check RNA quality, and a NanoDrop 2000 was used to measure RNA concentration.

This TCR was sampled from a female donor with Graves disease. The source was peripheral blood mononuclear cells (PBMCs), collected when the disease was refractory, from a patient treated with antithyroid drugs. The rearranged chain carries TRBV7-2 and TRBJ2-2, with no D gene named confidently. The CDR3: CASSFRTGELFF. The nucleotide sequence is TGTGCCAGCAGTTTTCGGACCGGGGAGCTGTTTTTT.